Shown below are 17 T cell receptor beta chains from a single sample sequenced in a study of T cells in Graves' hyperthyroidism and ophthalmopathy. The CDR3 regions of TCR beta were amplified from RNA transcripts. RT-PCR in the first round (using the HTBI primer set) targeted the TCR CDR3. TCRdb used MiXCR to reprocess the multiplex PCR reads, holding one entry per CDR3 protein. The sample includes some 370,000 distinct CDR3 sequences, about an eighth of them seen just once. The sequencing input was blood. These receptor sequences come from a man over 45 with Graves' ophthalmopathy.

Of note for this clonotype: A single base separates this from a much larger clone, so it may be a read error. The rearrangement links TRBV20-1 to TRBJ2-7; D not resolved. Germline lookup yields CDR1 DFQATT and CDR2 SNEGSKA (reference sequence). Trimming took off 0 bases at V and 3 bases at J, with 15 bases between the two ends. CDR3 length: 15 residues. The CDR3 sequence is CSARDRANGSYEQYF. The CDR3 DNA follows: TGCAGTGCTAGAGATCGTGCTAACGGAAGCTACGAGCAGTACTTC.

The V and J genes are TRBV5-6 and TRBJ2-7; tentatively, D is TRBD1 (6 bases). V lost 1 base and J 0 bases, leaving 11 bases between the germline ends. Germline CDR1 reads SGHDT; CDR2 reads YYEEEE. The CDR3 sequence is 15 residues long. CDR3 nucleotides: TGTGCCAGCAGCTTGTTACAGGGTGGCTCCTACGAGCAGTACTTC. Amino acids: CASSLLQGGSYEQYF. Full variable domain (rest looked up from reference TRBV5-6 and TRBJ2-7): DAGVTQSPTHLIKTRGQQVTLRCSPKSGHDTVSWYQQALGQGPQFIFQYYEEEERQRGNFPDRFSGHQFPNYSSELNVNALLLGDSALYLCASSLLQGGSYEQYFGPGTRLTVT.

This clonotype appeared a few times. CDR3 sequence reads: CASSYRRGGETQYF. Written as DNA, the CDR3 is TGTGCCAGCAGTTACCGTAGGGGGGGAGAGACCCAGTACTTC. The rearrangement links TRBV6-2 or TRBV6-3 to TRBJ2-5; possible D gene TRBD2, 7 bases. Germline CDR1 MNHEY, CDR2 SVGEGT. V lost 2 bases, J lost 4 bases, and 11 bases lay in between. This CDR3 contains 14 residues.

This clonotype was observed a handful of times. The chain combines TRBV6-1 with TRBJ2-5, with 10 bases that match TRBD1. Germline V lookup: CDR1 MNHNS, CDR2 SASEGT. The CDR3 length is 14 residues. V lost 6 bases to trimming and J lost 2 bases; unmatched junction nucleotides: 3. The DNA for the CDR3 is TGTGCCAGCAGGGGGACAGGGGCGCAAGAGACCCAGTACTTC. Translating it yields CASRGTGAQETQYF.

This clonotype occurred many times. The gene calls are TRBV14 and TRBJ2-1; no clear D gene. V was pared by 0 bases and J by 11 bases, with 17 bases between. CDR1 is SGHDN and CDR2 is FVKESK in the germline V gene. This CDR3 region has 15 residues. The CDR3 loop is CASSQDERILNQQFF. CDR3 in DNA: TGTGCCAGCAGCCAAGACGAGAGAATCTTGAACCAGCAGTTCTTC.

Concerning this clonotype itself: This clone may be a read error of a much larger clone one base away. This chain uses TRBV11-2 with TRBJ2-7; 11 bases align to TRBD2. The V gene's germline CDR1 is SGHAT and CDR2 FQNNGV. The CDR3 extends over 16 amino acids. CDR3 sequence reads: CAGSFRTSGLPYEQYF. The DNA for the CDR3 is TGTGCCGGCAGCTTCCGGACTAGCGGGCTACCCTACGAGCAGTACTTC. Using reference TRBV11-2 and TRBJ2-7 for the parts outside the CDR3, the full variable domain is EAGVAQSPRYKIIEKRQSVAFWCNPISGHATLYWYQQILGQGPKLLIQFQNNGVVDDSQLPKDRFSAERLKGVDSTLKIQPAKLEDSAVYLCAGSFRTSGLPYEQYFGPGTRLTVT.

In this sample, this clonotype turned up many times. This chain uses TRBV20-1 with TRBJ1-5; D unresolved. Germline loops: CDR1 DFQATT, CDR2 SNEGSKA (reference sequence). Deletions cut 1 base from V and 7 bases from J, with 11 bases between. The CDR3 runs 13 residues. The CDR3 coding sequence is TGCAGTGCTAGAGTCGCCGTGGAACAGCCCCAGCATTTT. It is translated as CSARVAVEQPQHF.

This clonotype appeared a single time. The chain employs TRBV5-1 and TRBJ1-2; TRBD1 matches 9 bases. This CDR3 contains 14 residues. Germline assignment: CDR1 SGHRS and CDR2 YFSETQ. V dropped 4 bases and J dropped 4; count of bases not matched to a gene: 5. In DNA, the CDR3 is TGCGCCAGCAGCATACTGGACAGGGGCTATGGCTACACCTTC. It is translated as CASSILDRGYGYTF.

This clonotype was seen ten or more times. The J gene is TRBJ1-2, the V gene TRBV28, with TRBD1 matching over 7 bases. J gave up 1 base and V 5 bases, and 7 bases lay outside the gene matches. Looked up from germline, CDR1 is MDHEN and CDR2 is SYDVKM. The length of the CDR3 is 15 residues. DNA for the CDR3: TGTGCCAGCAGTAGGGGGCCCAGGGGTAACTATGGCTACACCTTC. This codes for CASSRGPRGNYGYTF.

This clonotype was found many times. The chain is built from TRBV6-1 and TRBJ2-1, with no clear D. This CDR3 has 13 amino acids. CDR1 and CDR2 from the germline V gene are MNHNS and SASEGT. The V end lost 5 bases, the J end lost 7 bases, and 12 bases lay between the germline ends. As DNA, the CDR3 is TGTGCCAGCAGTCTTACCCTAAAAAATGAGCAGTTCTTC. Translated: CASSLTLKNEQFF.

This clonotype was seen ten or more times. V and J are TRBV30 and TRBJ2-5; D is unresolved. Germline V CDR1 and CDR2: GTSNPN, SVGIG (reference sequence). The CDR3 has 11 amino acids. Between the trimmed V and J ends, which lost 4 bases and 8 bases, there was a span of 11 bases. Written as DNA, the CDR3 is TGTGCCTGGACCTCCGCTGATACCCAGTACTTC. This codes for CAWTSADTQYF.

This clonotype has just a few counts. V usage is TRBV6-1 and J usage is TRBJ2-7, with 9 bases that match TRBD2. In germline, CDR1 is MNHNS, CDR2 SASEGT. With V trimmed by 6 bases and J by 2 bases, 8 bases remained unmatched. This CDR3 has 15 amino acids. The CDR3 here is CASSPRVAGAYEQYF. The CDR3, as DNA: TGTGCCAGCAGCCCTCGGGTAGCGGGAGCCTACGAGCAGTACTTC.

This rearrangement joins TRBV29-1 to TRBJ1-2; 7 bases match TRBD1. The CDR3 totals 16 residues. Germline loops: CDR1 SQVTM, CDR2 ANQGSEA. V shed 0 bases and J 8 bases; nucleotides not matched to a gene: 15. The CDR3 DNA is TGCAGCGTTGAAGATCTTAGCCAGGGGGAGGTCGGAGGCTACACCTTC. The encoded protein is CSVEDLSQGEVGGYTF.

This clonotype was counted many times. The chain is built from TRBV6-1 and TRBJ2-1, with 7 positions matching TRBD2. Trimming at V came to 5 bases and at J to 3 bases, leaving 19 bases not matched to a gene. The CDR3 totals 19 residues. The germline V gene has CDR1 MNHNS and CDR2 SASEGT. CDR3 loop: CASSSPGLAANSYYNEQFF. In nucleotides, the CDR3 is TGTGCCAGCAGTTCCCCAGGGCTAGCGGCTAATTCATACTACAATGAGCAGTTCTTC.

This clonotype occurred a few times. The CDR3 protein is CSASGKLAATNEQFF. The CDR3, as DNA: TGCAGTGCTAGTGGTAAGCTAGCGGCCACCAATGAGCAGTTCTTC. V and J are TRBV20-1 and TRBJ2-1; 7 nucleotides agree with TRBD2. Germline V gene lookup returns CDR1 DFQATT and CDR2 SNEGSKA (reference sequence). CDR3 size: 15 residues. V was pared by 3 bases and J by 6 bases, with 11 bases of the junction left unmatched.

This clonotype has at least ten counts. J is TRBJ2-2 and V is TRBV20-1; the match to TRBD1 covers 9 bases. The CDR3 is 14 residues long. V shed 3 bases, J shed 5 bases, and the junction held 4 bases outside the gene matches. Per germline, CDR1 DFQATT and CDR2 SNEGSKA (reference sequence). CDR3 nucleotide sequence: TGCAGTGCTAGGAGGACAGGGGTTACCGGGGAGCTGTTTTTT. Translation gives CSARRTGVTGELFF.

This clonotype was recorded at least ten times. The rearrangement joins TRBV6-1 to TRBJ2-3; TRBD2 might be the D (5 bases). Trimming took 6 bases from V and 5 from J, leaving 12 bases between them. Looked up from germline, CDR1 is MNHNS and CDR2 is SASEGT. The CDR3 covers 13 residues. This CDR3 reads CASRILGGDTQYF. In DNA form, the CDR3 reads TGTGCCAGCAGAATACTAGGAGGAGATACGCAGTATTTT.